The entry below describes one T cell receptor (beta chain). The sample is drawn from a study of cytomegalovirus exposure and HLA in healthy donors. Trimming removed 4 bases from V and 0 bases from J, with 9 bases in between. There are 14 residues in the CDR3. CDR1 LGHNA and CDR2 YNFKEQ come from the germline V gene. Method: immunoSEQ multiplex PCR; TCRdb's copy keeps in-frame clones and lacks some. The top ten hold about 1% of the sample, which has approximately 280,000 clones, approximately 86% seen once. This clonotype was obtained from a woman younger than 30 in good health and CMV-seronegative. Material for sequencing was PBMCs. This chain links TRBV4-2 with TRBJ1-1; TRBD1 might be the D (6 bases). The CDR3 region is CASSRGHLNTEAFF. The CDR3 nucleotides are TGTGCCAGCAGCCGGGGACACTTGAACACTGAAGCTTTCTTT.